A selection of T cell receptor beta chains follows, all from one sample in a study of shared clonotypes between healthy human individuals. Generated by immunoSEQ multiplex PCR, the TCRdb table keeps only in-frame clones and is missing some. There are around 2,000,000 clones in the sample; about 95% occur only once, and 0.95% to 1.5% lies in the top ten. The sample comprised naive CD8+ T cells sorted from blood. The receptors were gathered from a young man in good health. Both conserved end residues are part of each CDR3.

CDR3 length,V gene,J gene,CDR3 protein
15,TRBV7-9,TRBJ2-1,CASSLAGEGDNEQFF
14,TRBV4-1,TRBJ2-7,CASSQDLGGYEQYF
13,TRBV4-1,TRBJ2-5,CASSQDPGLTQYF
12,TRBV13,TRBJ1-2,CASSLGEYGYTF
16,TRBV30,TRBJ2-3,CAWSVGSQSTTDTQYF
12,TRBV29-1,TRBJ2-7,CSVRQGDYEQYF
13,TRBV18,TRBJ2-6,CASSDSGANVLTF
17,TRBV27,TRBJ2-1,CASSPILTSGGINEQFF
16,TRBV5-1,TRBJ2-3,CASSLMDRYHADTQYF
13,TRBV7-9,TRBJ2-1,CASSPPVLGEQFF
13,TRBV2,TRBJ2-7,CASSQGYIYEQYF
11,TRBV27,TRBJ2-3,CASEGGDTQYF
14,TRBV4-1,TRBJ1-2,CASSQVTGNYGYTF
12,TRBV7-8,TRBJ2-5,CASSLVTETQYF
18,TRBV27,TRBJ2-2,CASSSTGGLLANTGELFF
11,TRBV7-9,TRBJ2-5,CASSWEETQYF
12,TRBV29-1,TRBJ2-2,CSVARLAGELFF
14,TRBV7-8,TRBJ2-7,CASSLVNSGYEQYF
15,TRBV27,TRBJ2-3,CASTSGTLITDTQYF
20,TRBV13,TRBJ2-1,CASSLELGQGASGRTYEQFF